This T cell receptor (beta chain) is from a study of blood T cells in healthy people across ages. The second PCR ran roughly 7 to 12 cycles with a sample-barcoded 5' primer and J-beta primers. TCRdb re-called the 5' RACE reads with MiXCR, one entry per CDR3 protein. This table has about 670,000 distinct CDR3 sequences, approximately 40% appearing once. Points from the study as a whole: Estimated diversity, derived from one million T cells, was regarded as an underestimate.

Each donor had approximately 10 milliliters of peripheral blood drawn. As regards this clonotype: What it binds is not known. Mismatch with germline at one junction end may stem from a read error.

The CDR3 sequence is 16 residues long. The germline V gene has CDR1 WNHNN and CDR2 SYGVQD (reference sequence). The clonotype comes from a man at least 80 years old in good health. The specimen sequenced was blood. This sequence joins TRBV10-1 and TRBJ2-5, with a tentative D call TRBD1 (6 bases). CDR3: CTSSESERGSGETQYF. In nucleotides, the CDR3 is TGCACCAGCAGTGAGTCGGAGAGGGGGTCGGGAGAGACCCAGTACTTC.